This is a list of T cell receptor beta chains from one sample in a study of T cell repertoires in cytomegalovirus infection. TCRdb processed the reads anew with MiXCR; each CDR3 protein has one entry. The sample has 680,000 or so distinct CDR3 sequences, 30% to 40% seen once; the top ten hold about 18%. No cognate antigen is known for these TCRs. Sequenced material: cultured PBMCs, taken from culture after CMV antigen stimulation. These receptors were collected from a human donor in good health (CMV status not recorded). Some clones in this sample may be carry-over from other donors' samples. Each CDR3 is given with its conserved first and last residue. D genes are given only for firm matches. A row's size may be missing; if present it is once, few, many or a size class.

length	size	D	J	V	CDR3	DNA
14	.	.	TRBJ2-2	TRBV7-9	CASSPQGETGELFF	TGTGCCAGCAGTCCCCAGGGTGAGACCGGGGAGCTGTTTTTT
14	.	TRBD2	TRBJ2-7	TRBV20-1	CSASRGGPTYEQYF	TGCAGTGCTTCCCGGGGAGGGCCCACCTACGAGCAGTACTTC
16	.	.	TRBJ2-5	TRBV6-6	CASLGGLGRFSETQYF	TGTGCCAGCTTGGGGGGCCTTGGTAGATTTTCGGAGACCCAGTACTTC
16	.	.	TRBJ2-7	TRBV18	CASSRTQVPSLRGQYF	TGTGCCAGCTCACGGACACAGGTGCCAAGCCTACGAGGACAGTACTTC
14	many	.	TRBJ1-2	TRBV7-2	CASSLWALRDGYTF	TGTGCCAGCAGCTTATGGGCCCTCCGGGACGGCTACACCTTC
18	.	TRBD2	TRBJ2-2	TRBV11-3	CASSLDPPAGALTGELFF	TGTGCCAGCAGCTTAGACCCCCCGGCGGGAGCCCTCACCGGGGAGCTGTTTTTT
15	.	.	TRBJ2-7	TRBV7-2	CASSPQGMASYEQYF	TGTGCCAGCAGCCCGCAGGGAATGGCGTCCTACGAGCAGTACTTC
16	.	TRBD1	TRBJ1-2	TRBV5-8	CASSSTVGQLFYGYTF	TGTGCCAGCAGCTCAACCGTGGGACAGTTGTTTTATGGCTACACCTTC
13	.	.	TRBJ2-7	TRBV6-5	CASSYSQGGEQYF	TGTGCCAGCAGTTACTCCCAAGGGGGTGAGCAGTACTTC
11	.	.	TRBJ2-7	TRBV6-6	CAGGSVGEQYF	TGTGCCGGGGGGTCCGTCGGTGAGCAGTACTTC
15	few	TRBD1	TRBJ1-2	TRBV12-3/TRBV12-4	CASTFGQGPNYGYTF	TGTGCCAGCACCTTCGGACAGGGGCCTAACTATGGCTACACCTTC
19	.	TRBD1	TRBJ1-5	TRBV19	CASSIKYGTGGGGNQPQHF	TGTGCCAGTAGTATCAAATACGGGACAGGGGGAGGTGGCAATCAGCCCCAGCATTTT
14	few	.	TRBJ2-3	TRBV6-1	CASSKSRVTDTQYF	TGTGCCAGCAGTAAAAGCAGGGTAACAGATACGCAGTATTTT
14	.	.	TRBJ1-1	TRBV27	CASSQRSGGTEAFF	TGTGCCAGCAGTCAGAGGTCGGGAGGGACTGAAGCTTTCTTT
14	.	.	TRBJ2-5	TRBV13	CASSVLGPKETQYF	TGTGCCAGCAGCGTCTTGGGACCGAAGGAGACCCAGTACTTC
15	.	.	TRBJ2-1	TRBV20-1	CSAKRRGDSYNEQFF	TGCAGTGCAAAGCGCCGGGGAGACTCCTACAATGAGCAGTTCTTC
13	.	TRBD2	TRBJ2-7	TRBV7-2	CASSFSSGSEQYF	TGTGCCAGCAGCTTCTCTAGCGGCTCGGAGCAGTACTTC
16	.	.	TRBJ1-2	TRBV15	CATSRGAASGSYGYTF	TGTGCCACCAGCAGAGGGGCAGCTAGCGGATCCTATGGCTACACCTTC
13	few	.	TRBJ1-1	TRBV7-2	CASSLESGRRAFF	TGTGCCAGCAGCTTAGAGTCAGGCCGACGAGCTTTCTTT
15	.	.	TRBJ2-2	TRBV29-1	CSVGDLLTGTGELFF	TGCAGCGTTGGGGACCTTCTAACAGGGACCGGGGAGCTGTTTTTT
16	.	.	TRBJ2-4	TRBV29-1	CSVEGDEQNPKNIQYF	TGCAGCGTTGAAGGTGATGAACAGAACCCTAAAAACATTCAGTACTTC
15	many	.	TRBJ1-6	TRBV7-2	CASSLAGIGNSPLHF	TGTGCCAGCAGCTTAGCGGGCATCGGTAATTCACCCCTCCACTTT
12	few	.	TRBJ2-2	TRBV6-1	CAGSRGSGELFF	TGTGCCGGGTCGAGGGGGTCCGGGGAGCTGTTTTTT
14	once	TRBD1	TRBJ2-7	TRBV7-1	CASSPATGPHEQYF	TGTGCCAGCAGCCCCGCGACAGGGCCCCACGAGCAGTACTTC
11	.	.	TRBJ1-1	TRBV7-4	CTSSFPAEAFF	TGTACCAGCAGCTTCCCCGCTGAAGCTTTCTTT
15	few	.	TRBJ2-7	TRBV2	CASSAGSMPDYEQYF	TGTGCCAGCAGTGCCGGGTCAATGCCGGACTACGAGCAGTACTTC
16	few	TRBD2	TRBJ2-5	TRBV7-6	CASSPAGLAGEETQYF	TGTGCCAGCAGCCCAGCCGGTCTAGCGGGAGAAGAGACCCAGTACTTC
17	.	.	TRBJ2-1	TRBV24-1	CATSGGFFASSYNEQFF	TGTGCCACCAGTGGGGGGTTCTTCGCTAGCTCCTACAATGAGCAGTTCTTC
15	.	TRBD1	TRBJ1-2	TRBV27	CASSAGRQGYYGYTF	TGTGCCAGCAGCGCCGGTCGACAGGGGTACTATGGCTACACCTTC
12	.	.	TRBJ1-5	TRBV2	CASSENPQPQHF	TGTGCCAGCAGTGAGAATCCCCAGCCCCAGCATTTT
18	.	TRBD1	TRBJ2-6	TRBV19	CASIKTDRGSSGANVLTF	TGTGCCAGTATCAAAACCGACAGGGGAAGCTCTGGGGCCAACGTCCTGACTTTC
16	.	.	TRBJ1-1	TRBV19	CASTTAGQSRNTEAFF	TGTGCCAGTACCACCGCCGGACAGAGTCGGAACACTGAAGCTTTCTTT